This T cell receptor beta chain was observed in a study of CXCR3-negative and CXCR3-positive naive CD8 T cells. As to this clonotype: What it recognizes is unknown.

The CDR3 loop spans 12 amino acids. CDR1 and CDR2 from the germline V gene are MNHEY and SMNVEV (reference sequence). Study conclusions and caveats: CXCR3-expressing naive cells carried TRB CDR3s more hydrophobic than those of CXCR3-negative naive cells. Comparably high diversity marked both naive subsets, whereas memory CD8+ cells had much lower diversity.

Carrying UMI labels, the TRB cDNA libraries were prepared through 5' RACE. TCRdb reprocessed the 5' RACE reads; each CDR3 protein has one entry and no DNA is given. The sample spans approximately 100,000 distinct CDR3 sequences; the ten largest clones claim approximately 0.99%. The sequenced sample consisted of naive CXCR3+ CD8+ T cells from blood. Subset denoted: CD45RO-CCR7+CD27+CD95- naive CD8+ T cells expressing CXCR3 (TNR3+). The origin of this receptor is a human donor in good health. Some clones in this sample may be carry-over from other donors' samples. The V call is TRBV27, the J call TRBJ2-7. The CDR3 loop reads CASSSGSYEQYF.